Shown below are 19 T cell receptor beta chains from a single sample sequenced in a study of blood T cells in healthy people across ages. It was with a sample-barcoded 5' primer and a J-beta primer mix that a second PCR of roughly 7 to 12 cycles was run. MiXCR, run by TCRdb on the 5' RACE reads, gives a single entry per CDR3 protein. The sample carries just under 900,000 distinct CDR3 sequences, more than 25% recorded once. The specimen was blood. These receptors were taken from a woman of 80 years or more in good health.

The chain uses TRBV29-1 and TRBJ2-5; a weak D match, TRBD2 (6 bases). The CDR3 consists of 12 residues. Trimming removed 7 bases at V and 3 bases at J, with 12 bases between. The germline CDR1 and CDR2 sequences are SQVTM and ANQGSEA. CDR3 coding DNA: TGCAGCGGGCGACTAGGGGAAGAGACCCAGTACTTC. It translates to CSGRLGEETQYF.

Many counts were recorded for this clonotype. This rearrangement joins TRBV5-1 to TRBJ2-3; D remains ambiguous. The germline CDR1 and CDR2 sequences are SGHRS and YFSETQ. The germline V and J ends were trimmed by 0 bases and 3 bases, with 14 bases remaining between them. This CDR3 has 16 amino acids. The DNA of the CDR3 is TGCGCCAGCAGCTTGGATGGGTTTTTGGGTACAGATACGCAGTATTTT. Encoded protein: CASSLDGFLGTDTQYF.

This clonotype showed up just a few times. The chain has TRBV6-1 and TRBJ2-3; TRBD2 aligns across 9 bases. The length of the CDR3 is 18 residues. Germline V gene sequence: CDR1 MNHNS, CDR2 SASEGT. The J segment lost 0 bases and the V segment lost 4 bases, leaving 11 bases of the junction unmatched. CDR3 nucleotides: TGTGCCAGCAGTGCCAGGGGTGCGGGGGGGCCCAGCACAGATACGCAGTATTTT. Translating it yields CASSARGAGGPSTDTQYF.

The chain uses TRBV7-9 and TRBJ2-7, with a tentative D call TRBD1 (5 bases). Germline CDR1 is SEHNR and CDR2 is FQNEAQ (reference sequence). Trimming took 5 bases from V and 7 from J, leaving 15 bases between them. The CDR3 runs to 13 residues. The CDR3 bases are TGTGCCAGCAGCCAAATTGGGGCGAATGAGCAGTACTTC. This sequence encodes CASSQIGANEQYF.

Ten or more counts support this clonotype. The chain employs TRBV6-2 or TRBV6-3 and TRBJ2-3; 11 nucleotides match TRBD2. Germline values: CDR1 MNHEY, CDR2 SVGEGT. This CDR3 contains 17 residues. V lost 0 bases and J lost 2; bases outside the gene matches: 4. The CDR3 bases are TGTGCCAGCAGTTACTCACTAGCGGGGGCCTTCACAGATACGCAGTATTTT. Protein product: CASSYSLAGAFTDTQYF.

The sample holds many counts of this clonotype. The rearrangement uses TRBV12-3 or TRBV12-4 and TRBJ1-2; D uncertain. The CDR3 consists of 13 residues. The ends were cut back, 8 bases at V and 2 bases at J, with 12 bases in the middle. CDR3 in DNA: TGTGCCAGCCGCCATACTGGGAACTATGGCTACACCTTC. Translating it yields CASRHTGNYGYTF.

V is TRBV9 and J is TRBJ2-3; 10 bases map to TRBD2. Germline V CDR1 and CDR2: SGDLS, YYNGEE. The CDR3 is 17 amino acids. V was pared by 3 bases and J by 4 bases, with 11 bases of the junction left unmatched. CDR3 in DNA: TGTGCCAGCAGCGAAACCTTAGCGGGGGGAGGGCCAGATACGCAGTATTTT. Its protein is CASSETLAGGGPDTQYF.

The chain combines TRBV11-2 with TRBJ2-4; 14 positions match TRBD2. V was pared by 10 bases and J by 0 bases, with 11 bases of the junction left unmatched. CDR3 length: 18 amino acids. Germline V gives CDR1 SGHAT, CDR2 FQNNGV. DNA of the CDR3: TGTGCCAACAAGACTAGCGGGGGGGACTCTTTAGCCAAAAACATTCAGTACTTC. Translating gives CANKTSGGDSLAKNIQYF.

This clonotype was observed many times. V is TRBV15 and J is TRBJ1-5, with D unresolved. CDR3 length equals 17 residues. V was cut by 4 bases and J by 4 bases, with 20 bases left in between. Germline V gene sequence: CDR1 LNHNV, CDR2 YYDKDF (reference sequence). For the CDR3, the DNA is TGTGCCACCAGCACCAGAGCGAAGGTACAGCCTAATCAGCCCCAGCATTTT. This encodes CATSTRAKVQPNQPQHF.

Of note for this clonotype: A clone one base away is much larger, so this may be a read error. The chain carries TRBV4-1 and TRBJ1-2; D remains ambiguous. The CDR3 is 14 residues long. The V gene's germline CDR1 is MGHRA and CDR2 YSYEKL. The V gene lost 1 base and the J gene lost 2 bases, with 8 bases spanning the gap. This CDR3 reads CASSQVGNNYGYTF. The CDR3, as DNA: TGCGCCAGCAGCCAAGTAGGGAACAACTATGGCTACACCTTC.

V usage is TRBV20-1 and J usage is TRBJ2-7; possibly TRBD1 for D (5 bases). CDR1 is DFQATT and CDR2 is SNEGSKA in the germline V gene (reference sequence). V gave up 0 bases and J gave up 2 bases, with 8 bases separating them. This CDR3 contains 13 residues. The CDR3 DNA reads as TGCAGTGCTAGAGACCCACAGGCCTACGAGCAGTACTTC. This gives the protein CSARDPQAYEQYF.

This clonotype came up many times. J is TRBJ2-7 and V is TRBV29-1, with TRBD1 matching 9 bases. V trimming: 6 bases; J trimming: 5 bases; junction bases outside the gene matches: 11. This CDR3 has 14 amino acids. The V gene's germline CDR1 is SQVTM and CDR2 ANQGSEA. The CDR3 nucleotides are TGCAGCGTGAATTCCGGGACAGGGTCGCACGAGCAGTACTTC. As protein: CSVNSGTGSHEQYF.

The chain employs TRBV9 and TRBJ2-1; no definite D call. Between the trimmed V and J ends, which lost 0 bases and 8 bases, there was a span of 12 bases. The CDR3 length is 14 residues. Germline values: CDR1 SGDLS, CDR2 YYNGEE. CDR3 in amino acids: CASSVEANSDEQFF. The CDR3 DNA is TGTGCCAGCAGCGTAGAGGCCAACTCCGATGAGCAGTTCTTC.

This clonotype was found a few times. V usage is TRBV3-1 and J usage is TRBJ1-6, with TRBD1 as a possible D gene (5 bases). The CDR3 consists of 17 residues. Germline CDR1 LGHDT, CDR2 YNNKEL (reference sequence). Between the trimmed V and J ends, which lost 4 bases and 8 bases, there was a span of 21 bases. The CDR3 coding sequence is TGTGCCAGCAGCCTCCTGAGGGGTCGGTCCGGCGATTCACCCCTCCACTTT. This gives the protein CASSLLRGRSGDSPLHF.

This clonotype was recorded at least ten times. This chain links TRBV3-1 with TRBJ1-2; 9 bases align to TRBD1. The junction had 12 bases not matched to a gene; V was cut back by 1 base and J by 6 bases. CDR1 and CDR2 from the germline V gene are LGHDT and YNNKEL (reference sequence). The CDR3 covers 17 residues. The CDR3 here is CASSQALGQGRENGYTF. CDR3 nucleotide sequence: TGTGCCAGCAGCCAAGCCCTCGGACAGGGGAGAGAAAATGGCTACACCTTC.

The chain uses TRBV12-3 or TRBV12-4 and TRBJ1-5, with 7 positions matching TRBD1. The V and J ends lost 6 bases and 2 bases, in that order; junction bases with no gene match: 4. The CDR3 spans 14 residues. The CDR3 sequence: CASSTGAGNQPQHF. DNA for the CDR3: TGTGCCAGCAGCACAGGGGCCGGCAATCAGCCCCAGCATTTT.

This clonotype was seen at least ten times. The chain uses TRBV3-1 and TRBJ2-1, with 13 nucleotides matching TRBD2. CDR1 and CDR2 from the germline V gene are LGHDT and YNNKEL (reference sequence). This CDR3 contains 16 residues. V was pared by 1 base and J by 8 bases, with 5 bases of the junction left unmatched. The CDR3 bases are TGTGCCAGCAGCCAAGGAATTACTAGCGGGGGGGATGAGCAGTTCTTC. It specifies CASSQGITSGGDEQFF.

This clonotype was found many times. V is TRBV7-9 and J is TRBJ2-3, with D possibly being TRBD1 (6 bases). Between the trimmed V and J ends, which lost 5 bases and 4 bases, there was a span of 13 bases. Germline CDR1 is SEHNR and CDR2 is FQNEAQ (reference sequence). CDR3 length: 14 amino acids. DNA for the CDR3: TGTGCCAGCAGCCTTAGGGCAGGGGCAGATACGCAGTATTTT. It specifies CASSLRAGADTQYF.

V gene TRBV20-1 combines with J gene TRBJ2-2; TRBD1 or TRBD2 may be the D gene (5 bases each). This CDR3 is 15 amino acids long. Germline V gene sequence: CDR1 DFQATT, CDR2 SNEGSKA (reference sequence). Trimming stripped 0 bases from V and 4 bases from J, with 12 bases between. In DNA form, the CDR3 reads TGCAGTGCTAGAGATTATCGGGGACCCACCGGGGAGCTGTTTTTT. Encoded protein: CSARDYRGPTGELFF.